This entry lists 10 T cell receptor beta chains sequenced from one sample in a study of T cell responses to AZD1222 COVID-19 vaccine. This table comes from immunoSEQ multiplex PCR, and its TCRdb copy is limited to in-frame clones, with some not included. The repertoire includes 86,000 or so clones, under 95% of them detected once, and 4.5% to 5.5% sits in the top ten. The sample here was peripheral blood, taken on day 0 of MenACWY control vaccination. These receptors originate from an adult in good health.

The V and J genes are TRBV5-1 and TRBJ2-7; 7 bases fit TRBD2. Germline CDR1 reads SGHRS; CDR2 reads YFSETQ. There are 14 residues in the CDR3. V shed 0 bases and J 3 bases; nucleotides not matched to a gene: 3. The CDR3: CASSLGRGGYEQYF. Here the CDR3 DNA reads TGCGCCAGCAGCTTGGGGCGCGGGGGCTACGAGCAGTACTTC.

The rearrangement uses TRBV27 and TRBJ1-6; tentatively, D is TRBD1 (5 bases). This CDR3 has 12 residues. Deletions cut 5 bases from V and 9 bases from J, with 8 bases between. Germline V gene lookup returns CDR1 MNHEY and CDR2 SMNVEV (reference sequence). The CDR3 sequence: CASSPGGSPLHF. Here the CDR3 DNA reads TGTGCCAGCAGTCCGGGGGGTTCACCCCTCCACTTT.

CDR3 in amino acids: CASSLTGEGEKLFF. The CDR3 nucleotides are TGTGCCAGCAGTTTGACAGGGGAAGGGGAAAAACTGTTTTTT. The V and J genes are TRBV28 and TRBJ1-4; TRBD1 matches 8 bases. The V gene end was trimmed by 3 bases and the J gene end by 8 bases; junction bases not matched to a gene: 5. This CDR3 comprises 14 residues. Germline assignment: CDR1 MDHEN and CDR2 SYDVKM. Full variable domain (rest looked up from reference TRBV28 and TRBJ1-4): DVKVTQSSRYLVKRTGEKVFLECVQDMDHENMFWYRQDPGLGLRLIYFSYDVKMKEKGDIPEGYSVSREKKERFSLILESASTNQTSMYLCASSLTGEGEKLFFGSGTQLSVL.

The V call is TRBV18, the J call TRBJ2-3; D is unclear. The V gene's germline CDR1 is KGHSH and CDR2 LQKENI. This CDR3 has 14 residues. The germline V and J ends were trimmed by 6 bases and 4 bases, with 14 bases remaining between them. The CDR3 region has the DNA TGTGCCAGCTCCGGGCCTGGATCACCAGATACGCAGTATTTT. Its translation: CASSGPGSPDTQYF.

The V call is TRBV5-1, the J call TRBJ2-7, with D possibly matching TRBD1 (6 bases). There are 14 residues in the CDR3. Trimming left V 0 bases short and J 0 bases short, with 7 bases between. The germline CDR1 and CDR2 sequences are SGHRS and YFSETQ. CDR3 sequence (DNA): TGCGCCAGCAGCTTGGAGGGGGTCTCCTACGAGCAGTACTTC. This translates into CASSLEGVSYEQYF.

CDR3: CASSMSRADTQYF. CDR3 sequence (DNA): TGTGCCAGTAGTATGAGTAGGGCAGATACGCAGTATTTT. This chain connects TRBV19 to TRBJ2-3; D is unclear. The CDR3 totals 13 residues. V was pared by 3 bases and J by 4 bases, with 8 bases between. Germline lookup yields CDR1 LNHDA and CDR2 SQIVND (reference sequence).

This rearrangement joins TRBV21-1 to TRBJ2-7; the listed D gene, TRBD1, was not tested against the DNA. TRBV21-1 is given as a pseudogene. The CDR3 runs to 11 residues. The CDR3 region has the DNA TGTGCCAGCAGCAAAGAGGGGGCCCAGTACTTC. Its translation: CASSKEGAQYF.

The rearrangement joins TRBV27 to TRBJ1-1, with 9 positions matching TRBD1. Germline trimming cut 6 bases from V and 4 bases from J; bases unmatched to any gene: 12. From germline, CDR1 is MNHEY and CDR2 SMNVEV (reference sequence). The CDR3 covers 16 residues. The chain's CDR3 is CASRPIVTGGITEAFF. DNA of the CDR3: TGTGCCAGCAGACCAATCGTCACAGGGGGCATCACTGAAGCTTTCTTT.

This chain links TRBV2 with TRBJ2-1; 9 bases map to TRBD1. Germline V CDR1 and CDR2: SNHLY, FYNNEI. There are 12 residues in the CDR3. V was clipped by 6 bases and J by 7 bases; unmatched bases: 1. In DNA, the CDR3 is TGTGCCAGCAGGACAGGGGGAAATGAGCAGTTCTTC. Its protein product is CASRTGGNEQFF.

This chain joins TRBV28 and TRBJ2-1; tentative D call: TRBD2 (5 bases). The germline V gene encodes CDR1 MDHEN and CDR2 SYDVKM. Deletions cut 3 bases from V and 0 bases from J, with 9 bases between. The length of the CDR3 is 15 residues. CDR3 nucleotides: TGTGCCAGCAGTTTTAGGGAGAGCTCCTACAATGAGCAGTTCTTC. Translated, it gives CASSFRESSYNEQFF.